Shown below are 25 T cell receptor beta chains from a single sample sequenced in a study of a mutant IDH1 vaccine in newly diagnosed glioma. As for time point: week 23, last vaccination. Doses consisted of 300 ug of mutant IDH1 20-mer peptide each, paired with topical imiquimod. Antigens for these TCRs are unknown. The repertoire was sequenced with immunoSEQ multiplex PCR; TCRdb's copy has only in-frame clones and lacks some. This repertoire shows tens of thousands of clones, around 80% found once; its top ten account for around 8%. The specimen comprised PBMCs, sampled from a glioma patient whose treatment included an IDH1 peptide vaccine. All receptors derive from a woman between 18 and 30 years old with glioma.

The chain joins TRBV7-6 to TRBJ1-1, with TRBD1 identical over 8 bases. CDR3 size: 18 residues. The V gene's germline CDR1 is SGHVS and CDR2 FNYEAQ. V trimming: 4 bases; J trimming: 0 bases; junction bases outside the gene matches: 13. The CDR3 DNA sequence: TGTGCCAGCAGCTCCGCCCGCCGACAGGGGTCTTTGAACACTGAAGCTTTCTTT. As protein: CASSSARRQGSLNTEAFF.

V is TRBV5-6 and J is TRBJ2-7; TRBD2 agrees at 8 bases. The CDR3 is 14 residues long. Looked up from germline, CDR1 is SGHDT and CDR2 is YYEEEE. The V and J ends lost 4 bases and 6 bases, in that order; junction bases with no gene match: 9. This CDR3 reads CASSPTGTSFEQYF. The CDR3 DNA reads as TGTGCCAGCAGCCCCACCGGGACTAGTTTCGAGCAGTACTTC.

The chain carries TRBV10-3 and TRBJ2-7; tentative D call: TRBD2 (6 bases). Germline CDR1 and CDR2: ENHRY and SYGVKD. The V end lost 5 bases, the J end lost 4 bases, and 12 bases lay between the germline ends. This CDR3 has 13 amino acids. CDR3 DNA sequence: TGTGCCATCAGTCGCGGGGATGGATACGAGCAGTACTTC. Translating gives CAISRGDGYEQYF.

The rearrangement joins TRBV5-1 to TRBJ1-4, with unresolved D. Trimming took off 4 bases at V and 2 bases at J, with 9 bases between the two ends. The CDR3 has 14 residues. The germline V gene encodes CDR1 SGHRS and CDR2 YFSETQ. Here the CDR3 reads CASSIEGTNEKLFF. The DNA of the CDR3 is TGCGCCAGCAGCATAGAAGGGACTAATGAAAAACTGTTTTTT.

The rearrangement links TRBV4-1 to TRBJ1-4; 7 bases agree with TRBD1. This CDR3 spans 14 amino acids. CDR1 and CDR2 from the germline V gene are MGHRA and YSYEKL. Germline trimming cut 1 base from V and 8 bases from J; bases unmatched to any gene: 4. The CDR3 reads CASSQGQGWEKLFF. CDR3 DNA: TGCGCCAGCAGCCAAGGACAGGGATGGGAAAAACTGTTTTTT.

The V call is TRBV5-1, the J call TRBJ1-2; 7 bases map to TRBD1. This CDR3 has 17 residues. The V and J ends lost 2 bases and 4 bases, in that order; junction bases with no gene match: 14. Germline V gene data show CDR1 as SGHRS and CDR2 as YFSETQ. The CDR3 DNA sequence: TGCGCCAGCAGCTTAACAATGGACAGGAGGGCAAGCTATGGCTACACCTTC. Its protein is CASSLTMDRRASYGYTF.

The chain couples TRBV5-1 to TRBJ2-5; weak D call: TRBD2 (5 bases). V was clipped by 2 bases and J by 2 bases, with 16 bases between them. This CDR3 comprises 16 residues. From germline, CDR1 is SGHRS and CDR2 YFSETQ. CDR3 in DNA: TGCGCCAGCAGCTTCGGGTGGGAGAGCCGACAAGAGACCCAGTACTTC. Translation: CASSFGWESRQETQYF.

The CDR3 region is CASSSSGDGYTF. CDR3 nucleotide sequence: TGTGCCAGCAGCAGTTCAGGGGATGGCTACACCTTC. This sequence joins TRBV6-6 and TRBJ1-2, with D tentatively TRBD1 (6 bases). CDR3 size: 12 residues. Trimming pared 6 bases from V and 6 bases from J, leaving 11 bases between. From germline, CDR1 is MNHNY and CDR2 SVGAGI (reference sequence).

This chain connects TRBV6-7 to TRBJ2-5; D is possibly TRBD1 (6 bases). TRBV6-7 is classed as an ORF, of uncertain function. Trimming pared 4 bases from V and 2 bases from J, leaving 20 bases between. There are 17 residues in the CDR3. CDR3 bases: TGTGCCAGCAGTTTTCTTCTAGAGAGGGACAAACAAGAGACCCAGTACTTC. Residues: CASSFLLERDKQETQYF.

The V and J genes are TRBV11-2 and TRBJ2-7, with TRBD1 matching over 9 bases. This CDR3 has 14 amino acids. Germline CDR1 is SGHAT and CDR2 is FQNNGV. J lost 1 base, V lost 8 bases, and 6 bases had no gene match. The CDR3 region has the DNA TGTGCCAGCGGCGGGACAGGGTTTTCCTACGAGCAGTACTTC. Translating gives CASGGTGFSYEQYF.

This chain uses TRBV28 with TRBJ1-2; D is unresolved. Per the germline V gene, CDR1 is MDHEN and CDR2 is SYDVKM. The CDR3 consists of 14 residues. The V end was cut by 8 bases, the J end by 2 bases, with 15 bases between. The CDR3 protein is CASRPFDKNYGYTF. The CDR3 DNA follows: TGTGCCAGCCGACCCTTCGACAAGAACTATGGCTACACCTTC.

This chain joins TRBV6-5 and TRBJ1-3; possibly TRBD1 for D (5 bases). The CDR3 totals 15 residues. The V gene's germline CDR1 is MNHEY and CDR2 SVGAGI. Trimming left V 6 bases short and J 3 bases short, with 15 bases between. Here the CDR3 reads CASRMITGVGNTIYF. The CDR3 DNA reads as TGTGCCAGCAGGATGATAACAGGTGTTGGAAACACCATATATTTT.

The rearrangement links TRBV29-1 to TRBJ1-2; 9 bases agree with TRBD1. This CDR3 has 13 residues. Trimming removed 5 bases from V and 2 bases from J; junction bases left unmatched: 3. The germline V gene encodes CDR1 SQVTM and CDR2 ANQGSEA. The CDR3 reads CSVRGTGNYGYTF. The CDR3 coding sequence is TGCAGCGTTCGCGGGACAGGGAACTATGGCTACACCTTC.

The chain employs TRBV11-2 and TRBJ2-7, with D unclear. From germline, CDR1 is SGHAT and CDR2 FQNNGV. Trimming took off 5 bases at V and 1 base at J, with 3 bases between the two ends. The length of the CDR3 is 11 residues. The CDR3, as DNA: TGTGCCAGCAGCCCTTCCTACGAGCAGTACTTC. Residues: CASSPSYEQYF. The variable domain in full, with the rest retrieved from reference TRBV11-2 and TRBJ2-7, is EAGVAQSPRYKIIEKRQSVAFWCNPISGHATLYWYQQILGQGPKLLIQFQNNGVVDDSQLPKDRFSAERLKGVDSTLKIQPAKLEDSAVYLCASSPSYEQYFGPGTRLTVT.

The V call is TRBV4-1, the J call TRBJ1-1, with D possibly matching TRBD1 (5 bases). V was pared by 0 bases and J by 10 bases, with 15 bases between. The CDR3 covers 14 residues. Germline assignment: CDR1 MGHRA and CDR2 YSYEKL. This CDR3 reads CASSQDYGARGAFF. The CDR3 region has the DNA TGCGCCAGCAGCCAAGATTATGGGGCCCGGGGAGCTTTCTTT.

This clone was observed a few times. The V gene is TRBV30, the J gene TRBJ1-1; perhaps TRBD1 as D (6 bases). The length of the CDR3 is 13 residues. V lost 8 bases to trimming and J lost 2 bases, with 15 bases between them. Per the germline V gene, CDR1 is GTSNPN and CDR2 is SVGIG (reference sequence). For the CDR3, the DNA is TGTGCCGGAAAGATACAGGGAAACACTGAAGCTTTCTTT. Its protein product is CAGKIQGNTEAFF.

V gene TRBV2 combines with J gene TRBJ2-1; TRBD2 matches 7 bases. The V and J ends lost 7 bases and 5 bases, in that order; junction bases with no gene match: 5. The CDR3 length is 13 residues. Germline V gene lookup returns CDR1 SNHLY and CDR2 FYNNEI. CDR3 coding DNA: TGTGCCAGCAAGTGGCTAGCGGACAATGAGCAGTTCTTC. Amino acids: CASKWLADNEQFF.

This chain links TRBV5-4 with TRBJ1-1, with D hard to call. The CDR3 covers 13 residues. V shed 1 base and J shed 9 bases, with 13 bases lying between them. The germline gives CDR1 SGHNT, CDR2 YYREEE (reference sequence). The CDR3 loop is CASSLIFGVKAFF. The CDR3 bases are TGTGCCAGCAGCTTGATTTTCGGGGTGAAAGCTTTCTTT.

CDR3 nucleotides: TGTGCCAGCAGCTTAGTCGGCGGGGGTCTCTCCTACGAGCAGTACTTC. It yields the protein CASSLVGGGLSYEQYF. V usage is TRBV7-2 and J usage is TRBJ2-7; the match to TRBD2 covers 7 bases. The CDR3 loop spans 16 amino acids. Germline V CDR1 and CDR2: SGHTA, FQGNSA. J was trimmed by 0 bases and V by 1 base; bases with no gene match: 6.

CDR3 region: CASSQTGSYEQYF. The CDR3 DNA follows: TGTGCCAGCTCGCAGACAGGTTCCTACGAGCAGTACTTC. The chain combines TRBV18 with TRBJ2-7, with a weak D call TRBD1 (6 bases). CDR3 length: 13 residues. Trimming shortened V by 6 bases and J by 1 base, and 10 bases separated the two germline ends. Germline-derived CDR1 and CDR2 are KGHSH and LQKENI.

This CDR3 reads CASSLESNGWQPQHF. The CDR3 DNA reads as TGTGCCAGCAGTTTGGAAAGCAATGGCTGGCAGCCCCAGCATTTT. The chain carries TRBV6-6 and TRBJ1-5, with D uncertain. V was shortened by 4 bases and J by 7 bases, with 17 bases between the two germline ends. Germline V gives CDR1 MNHNY, CDR2 SVGAGI (reference sequence). This CDR3 has 15 residues.

The chain is built from TRBV4-1 and TRBJ2-7; 7 bases line up with TRBD2. V was clipped by 4 bases and J by 3 bases; unmatched bases: 9. In germline, CDR1 is MGHRA, CDR2 YSYEKL. The CDR3 is 15 residues long. The DNA for the CDR3 is TGCGCCAGCAGCCCCCCGGGGGGTGGTCGCTACGAGCAGTACTTC. Protein sequence: CASSPPGGGRYEQYF.

In this sample, this clone turned up a few times. V usage is TRBV18 and J usage is TRBJ1-1, with 8 bases lining up with TRBD1. Germline lookup yields CDR1 KGHSH and CDR2 LQKENI. CDR3 length: 17 residues. With V trimmed by 6 bases and J by 2 bases, 14 bases remained unmatched. In DNA form, the CDR3 reads TGTGCCAGCTCTGCTACGACAGGGGCGCATATCAACACTGAAGCTTTCTTT. Its protein product is CASSATTGAHINTEAFF.

The V gene is TRBV13, the J gene TRBJ2-7, with TRBD1 as a possible D gene (6 bases). The V gene's germline CDR1 is PRHDT and CDR2 FYEKMQ (reference sequence). The V end was cut by 5 bases, the J end by 3 bases, with 11 bases between. The CDR3 contains 13 residues. The CDR3 sequence is CASSRTAVYEQYF. As DNA, the CDR3 is TGTGCCAGCAGCCGGACAGCCGTCTACGAGCAGTACTTC.

The J gene is TRBJ2-6, the V gene TRBV7-6; 10 bases match TRBD1. Trimming at V came to 5 bases and at J to 2 bases, leaving 15 bases not matched to a gene. The CDR3 is made up of 20 amino acids. Looked up from germline, CDR1 is SGHVS and CDR2 is FNYEAQ. CDR3 protein: CASSPLRTGTGVTGANVLTF. The CDR3 nucleotides read TGTGCCAGCAGCCCCTTGCGTACCGGGACAGGGGTTACTGGGGCCAACGTCCTGACTTTC.